This T cell receptor (beta chain) was retrieved from a study of CD8+ T cells in alopecia areata. Following extraction, RNA underwent reverse transcription to cDNA, which served as the sequencing template. Profiling relied on immunoSEQ multiplex PCR, and the TCRdb table lists in-frame clones only, not all of them. The profile shows about 69,000 clones, approximately 60% of them singletons. The length of the CDR3 is 14 residues. Trimming removed 0 bases from V and 4 bases from J, with 9 bases in between. Per germline, CDR1 LGHNA and CDR2 YSLEER. The table lists this clone with a count of one. This sample comprised CD8+ T cells sorted from blood, obtained at week 0. This TCR came from a human donor with alopecia areata. The rearrangement links TRBV4-3 to TRBJ1-2; D is unresolved. The CDR3 region is CASSQDPVPYGYTF. The CDR3 nucleotides read TGCGCCAGCAGCCAAGATCCTGTTCCCTATGGCTACACCTTC.